This T cell receptor (beta chain) was sequenced during a study of T cells after yellow fever vaccination. Study background: Some fractions had low cell numbers, and these were prepared with SMART-Seq v4 Ultra Low Input. Study-wide results and limits: Some clonotypes, a small share, were shared between CD4 and CD8 compartments. Researchers report a weaker secondary response that nonetheless peaked faster, day 5 versus 15.

This CDR3 contains 17 residues. J was trimmed by 5 bases and V by 2 bases; bases with no gene match: 9. Germline CDR1 is LGHNT and CDR2 is FRNRAP. The 5'RACE template-switching step produced TCR cDNA and added a universal primer site and UMIs. Using its own MiXCR run on the 5' RACE reads, TCRdb lists one record per CDR3 protein. The sample shows some 670,000 distinct CDR3 sequences, around 12% of them seen only once. This clonotype was seen more than once but under ten times. Its specificity is unknown. This chain links TRBV12-5 with TRBJ2-2; 9 nucleotides line up with TRBD2. The receptor's source is a man under 40 who received the YFV17D yellow fever vaccine. The starting material was PBMCs, obtained on the day of the yellow fever booster vaccination. The CDR3 nucleotides are TGTGCTAGTGGTTTGTCCCCGGGAAGCGGGAGGACCGGGGAGCTGTTTTTT. This encodes CASGLSPGSGRTGELFF.